The text below deals with one T cell receptor (beta chain). The record originates from a study of blood T cells in healthy people across ages. The CDR3 is made up of 15 amino acids. V lost 6 bases to trimming and J lost 7 bases; unmatched junction nucleotides: 5. Looked up from germline, CDR1 is ENHRY and CDR2 is SYGVKD. Then a second PCR, running about 7 to 11 cycles, was carried out with a sample-barcoded 5' primer and a J-beta primer mix. A 12-random-nucleotide template-switch adaptor tagged each cDNA molecule. TCRdb used MiXCR to reprocess the 5' RACE reads, holding one entry per CDR3 protein. The repertoire holds approximately 1.5 million distinct CDR3 sequences, roughly 32% seen once, with approximately 10% in the top ten. Drawn from each donor were ten milliliters of peripheral blood. Each sample had at least 6 million PBMCs isolated.

The receptor was isolated from a woman in her thirties in good health. The sample was blood. The chain combines TRBV10-3 with TRBJ1-6, with 11 bases identical to TRBD1. CDR3 loop: CAISQGQGENSPLHF. The CDR3 coding sequence is TGTGCCATCAGCCAGGGACAGGGGGAGAATTCACCCCTCCACTTT.